These T cell receptor beta chains were read from a single sample in a study of blood T cell repertoires in COVID-19. Only in-frame clones appear in the TCRdb table, and some are missing; sequencing was by immunoSEQ multiplex PCR. Among approximately 300,000 clones listed, over 80% were seen once. The sample comprised peripheral blood. The receptors originated from a woman aged 45-65 years with active or convalescent COVID-19. Each CDR3 is given with its conserved first and last residue. D genes are given only for firm matches. Rows give clone size only sometimes, using once, few, many, or a class for an expanded clone.

CDR3 length: 11; J gene: TRBJ1-2; clone size: once; V gene: TRBV20-1; D gene: TRBD1; CDR3 protein: CSASTGHGYTF; CDR3 DNA: TGCAGTGCCTCGACAGGGCACGGCTACACCTTC
CDR3 length: 16; J gene: TRBJ1-3; clone size: few; V gene: TRBV3-1/TRBV3-2; D gene: .; CDR3 protein: CASSQRGGIPGNTIYF; CDR3 DNA: TGTGCCAGCAGCCAGCGGGGGGGTATACCTGGAAACACCATATATTTT
CDR3 length: 15; J gene: TRBJ2-7; clone size: .; V gene: TRBV2; D gene: TRBD2; CDR3 protein: CASSDGLAGVNEQYF; CDR3 DNA: TGTGCCAGCAGTGACGGACTAGCGGGAGTTAACGAGCAGTACTTC
CDR3 length: 15; J gene: TRBJ2-1; clone size: .; V gene: TRBV7-9; D gene: TRBD2; CDR3 protein: CASSTGTSSYNEQFF; CDR3 DNA: TGTGCCAGCAGCACGGGGACTAGCTCCTACAATGAGCAGTTCTTC
CDR3 length: 19; J gene: TRBJ1-2; clone size: .; V gene: TRBV6-6; D gene: TRBD1; CDR3 protein: CASSRIQGDSLQPNYGYTF; CDR3 DNA: TGTGCCAGCAGTCGTATACAAGGGGACAGTCTTCAACCCAACTATGGCTACACCTTC
CDR3 length: 17; J gene: TRBJ2-3; clone size: .; V gene: TRBV19; D gene: TRBD2; CDR3 protein: CASSIRGGRGATDTQYF; CDR3 DNA: TGTGCCAGTAGTATACGGGGCGGGAGGGGGGCCACAGATACGCAGTATTTT
CDR3 length: 15; J gene: TRBJ2-1; clone size: .; V gene: TRBV19; D gene: .; CDR3 protein: CASSSGLNSYNEQFF; CDR3 DNA: TGTGCCAGTAGTAGCGGCCTCAACTCCTACAATGAGCAGTTCTTC
CDR3 length: 15; J gene: TRBJ2-7; clone size: .; V gene: TRBV20-1; D gene: .; CDR3 protein: CSATDSFRGDYEQYF; CDR3 DNA: TGCAGTGCTACTGACAGTTTCAGGGGCGACTACGAGCAGTACTTC
CDR3 length: 15; J gene: TRBJ1-1; clone size: .; V gene: TRBV28; D gene: .; CDR3 protein: CASSLPGQGNTEAFF; CDR3 DNA: TGTGCCAGCAGCCTCCCAGGTCAGGGGAACACTGAAGCTTTCTTT
CDR3 length: 12; J gene: TRBJ1-1; clone size: .; V gene: TRBV10-3; D gene: .; CDR3 protein: CAISDSRDLAFF; CDR3 DNA: TGTGCCATCAGTGATTCGAGGGACTTGGCTTTCTTT
CDR3 length: 13; J gene: TRBJ1-4; clone size: .; V gene: TRBV2; D gene: .; CDR3 protein: CASTGERGEKLFF; CDR3 DNA: TGTGCCAGCACGGGGGAACGGGGTGAAAAACTGTTTTTT
CDR3 length: 15; J gene: TRBJ2-3; clone size: .; V gene: TRBV9; D gene: TRBD2; CDR3 protein: CASNRLAGQMDTQYF; CDR3 DNA: TGTGCCAGTAACAGGCTAGCGGGACAAATGGATACGCAGTATTTT
CDR3 length: 14; J gene: TRBJ1-5; clone size: .; V gene: TRBV2; D gene: TRBD1; CDR3 protein: CASRFRQGDQPQHF; CDR3 DNA: TGTGCCAGCAGATTCAGACAGGGGGATCAGCCCCAGCATTTT
CDR3 length: 15; J gene: TRBJ2-5; clone size: .; V gene: TRBV7-8; D gene: TRBD1; CDR3 protein: CASSFTGGFKETQYF; CDR3 DNA: TGTGCCAGCAGTTTTACAGGGGGCTTCAAAGAGACCCAGTACTTC
CDR3 length: 15; J gene: TRBJ2-7; clone size: .; V gene: TRBV28; D gene: TRBD1; CDR3 protein: CASSSLGTVSDEQYF; CDR3 DNA: TGTGCCAGCAGTTCTCTCGGGACAGTAAGTGACGAGCAGTACTTC
CDR3 length: 15; J gene: TRBJ1-2; clone size: few; V gene: TRBV14; D gene: .; CDR3 protein: CASSQDGRAGYGYTF; CDR3 DNA: TGTGCCAGCAGCCAAGATGGACGGGCGGGCTATGGCTACACCTTC
CDR3 length: 17; J gene: TRBJ2-1; clone size: .; V gene: TRBV21-1; D gene: .; CDR3 protein: CASSKAISGRAWNEQFF; CDR3 DNA: TGTGCCAGCAGCAAAGCGATTAGCGGGAGGGCTTGGAATGAGCAGTTCTTC
CDR3 length: 15; J gene: TRBJ1-4; clone size: .; V gene: TRBV18; D gene: .; CDR3 protein: CASSPISRGSEKLFF; CDR3 DNA: TGTGCCAGCTCACCGATATCCCGGGGGTCTGAAAAACTGTTTTTT
CDR3 length: 15; J gene: TRBJ1-5; clone size: .; V gene: TRBV28; D gene: TRBD1; CDR3 protein: CASSFRDRGDQPQHF; CDR3 DNA: TGTGCCAGCAGTTTCCGGGACAGGGGTGATCAGCCCCAGCATTTT
CDR3 length: 16; J gene: TRBJ2-1; clone size: .; V gene: TRBV7-9; D gene: TRBD2; CDR3 protein: CASSLVLLAGAHEQFF; CDR3 DNA: TGTGCCAGCAGCTTAGTTCTGCTAGCGGGAGCCCATGAGCAGTTCTTC
CDR3 length: 13; J gene: TRBJ1-1; clone size: .; V gene: TRBV14; D gene: TRBD1; CDR3 protein: CASSRMTGSEAFF; CDR3 DNA: TGTGCCAGCAGCCGAATGACAGGGTCTGAAGCTTTCTTT
CDR3 length: 14; J gene: TRBJ2-1; clone size: .; V gene: TRBV10-3; D gene: TRBD2; CDR3 protein: CAISESRTSNEQFF; CDR3 DNA: TGTGCCATCAGTGAGTCAAGGACTAGCAATGAGCAGTTCTTC
CDR3 length: 16; J gene: TRBJ1-2; clone size: .; V gene: TRBV19; D gene: TRBD1; CDR3 protein: CASSKGQIKANYGYTF; CDR3 DNA: TGTGCCAGTAGTAAGGGACAGATTAAAGCTAACTATGGCTACACCTTC
CDR3 length: 18; J gene: TRBJ2-5; clone size: once; V gene: TRBV27; D gene: .; CDR3 protein: CASSLVGGLGGLQTAQYF; CDR3 DNA: TGTGCCAGCAGTTTAGTCGGCGGTCTGGGGGGGCTGCAAACGGCCCAGTACTTC
CDR3 length: 15; J gene: TRBJ1-3; clone size: .; V gene: TRBV7-9; D gene: TRBD1; CDR3 protein: CASSLGTGGRNTIYF; CDR3 DNA: TGTGCCAGCAGCTTAGGAACAGGGGGGCGAAACACCATATATTTT
CDR3 length: 15; J gene: TRBJ1-1; clone size: few; V gene: TRBV25-1; D gene: .; CDR3 protein: CASSDWERGNTEAFF; CDR3 DNA: TGTGCCAGCAGTGATTGGGAAAGGGGGAACACTGAAGCTTTCTTT
CDR3 length: 13; J gene: TRBJ2-7; clone size: .; V gene: TRBV12-3/TRBV12-4; D gene: TRBD2; CDR3 protein: CATSSGRRYEQYF; CDR3 DNA: TGTGCCACCTCTAGCGGGAGACGATACGAGCAGTACTTC